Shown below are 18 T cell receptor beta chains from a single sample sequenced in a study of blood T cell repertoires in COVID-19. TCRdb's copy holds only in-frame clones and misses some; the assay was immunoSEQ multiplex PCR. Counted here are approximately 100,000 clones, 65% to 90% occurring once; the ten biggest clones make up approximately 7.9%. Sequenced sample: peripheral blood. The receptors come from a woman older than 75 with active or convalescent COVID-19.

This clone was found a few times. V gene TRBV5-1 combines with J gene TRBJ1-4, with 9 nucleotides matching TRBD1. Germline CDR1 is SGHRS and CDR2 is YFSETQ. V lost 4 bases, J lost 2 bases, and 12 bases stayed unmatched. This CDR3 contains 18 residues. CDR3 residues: CASSNIVPGQGTNEKLFF. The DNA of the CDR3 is TGCGCCAGCAGCAATATCGTCCCGGGACAGGGTACTAATGAAAAACTGTTTTTT. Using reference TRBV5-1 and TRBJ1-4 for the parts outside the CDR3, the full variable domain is KAGVTQTPRYLIKTRGQQVTLSCSPISGHRSVSWYQQTPGQGLQFLFEYFSETQRNKGNFPGRFSGRQFSNSRSEMNVSTLELGDSALYLCASSNIVPGQGTNEKLFFGSGTQLSVL.

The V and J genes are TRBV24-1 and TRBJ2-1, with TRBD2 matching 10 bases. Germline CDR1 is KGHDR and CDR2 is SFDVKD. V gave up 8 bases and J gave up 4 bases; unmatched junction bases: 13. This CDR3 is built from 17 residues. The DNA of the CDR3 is TGTGCCACCACGGGTGACCCCGGGACTAGCGAATACAATGAGCAGTTCTTC. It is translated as CATTGDPGTSEYNEQFF.

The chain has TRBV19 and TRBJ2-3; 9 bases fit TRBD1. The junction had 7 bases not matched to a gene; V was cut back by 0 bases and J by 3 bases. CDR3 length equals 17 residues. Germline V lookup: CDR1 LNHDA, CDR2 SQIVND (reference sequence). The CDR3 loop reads CASSIEMGQGQTDTQYF. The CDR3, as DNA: TGTGCCAGTAGTATAGAAATGGGACAGGGCCAGACAGATACGCAGTATTTT.

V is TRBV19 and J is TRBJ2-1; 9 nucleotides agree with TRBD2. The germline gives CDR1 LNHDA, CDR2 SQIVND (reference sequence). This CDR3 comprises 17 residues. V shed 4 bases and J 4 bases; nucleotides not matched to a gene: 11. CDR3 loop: CASSTRALAGPYNEQFF. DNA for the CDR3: TGTGCCAGTAGTACCCGCGCTCTAGCGGGGCCATACAATGAGCAGTTCTTC. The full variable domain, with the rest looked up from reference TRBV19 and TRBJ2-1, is DGGITQSPKYLFRKEGQNVTLSCEQNLNHDAMYWYRQDPGQGLRLIYYSQIVNDFQKGDIAEGYSVSREKKESFPLTVTSAQKNPTAFYLCASSTRALAGPYNEQFFGPGTRLTVL.

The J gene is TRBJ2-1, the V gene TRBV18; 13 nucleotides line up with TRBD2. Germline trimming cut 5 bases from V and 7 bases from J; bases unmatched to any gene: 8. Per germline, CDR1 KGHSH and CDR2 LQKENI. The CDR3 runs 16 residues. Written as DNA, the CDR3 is TGTGCCAGCTCAGACCTCGGACTAGCGGGAGCTAATGAGCAGTTCTTC. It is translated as CASSDLGLAGANEQFF.

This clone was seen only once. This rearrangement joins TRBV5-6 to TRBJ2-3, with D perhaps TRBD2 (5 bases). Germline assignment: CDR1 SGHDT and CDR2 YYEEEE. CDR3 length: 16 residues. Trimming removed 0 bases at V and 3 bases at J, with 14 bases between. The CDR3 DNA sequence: TGTGCCAGCAGCTTGGCCAACGGGGTTAGGACAGATACGCAGTATTTT. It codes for CASSLANGVRTDTQYF. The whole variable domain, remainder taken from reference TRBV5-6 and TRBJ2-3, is DAGVTQSPTHLIKTRGQQVTLRCSPKSGHDTVSWYQQALGQGPQFIFQYYEEEERQRGNFPDRFSGHQFPNYSSELNVNALLLGDSALYLCASSLANGVRTDTQYFGPGTRLTVL.

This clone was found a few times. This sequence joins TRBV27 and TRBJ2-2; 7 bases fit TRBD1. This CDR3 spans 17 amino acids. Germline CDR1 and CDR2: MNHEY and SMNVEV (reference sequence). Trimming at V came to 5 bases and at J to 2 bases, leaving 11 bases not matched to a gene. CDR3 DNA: TGTGCCAGCAGTGCAACCGGGACAGCTACCAACACCGGGGAGCTGTTTTTT. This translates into CASSATGTATNTGELFF.

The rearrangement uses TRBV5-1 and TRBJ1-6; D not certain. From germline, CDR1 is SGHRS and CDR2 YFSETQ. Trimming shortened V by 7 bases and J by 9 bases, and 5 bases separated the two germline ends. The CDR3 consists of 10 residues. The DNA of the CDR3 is TGCGCCAGCCTTCCTTCACCCCTCCACTTT. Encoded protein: CASLPSPLHF.

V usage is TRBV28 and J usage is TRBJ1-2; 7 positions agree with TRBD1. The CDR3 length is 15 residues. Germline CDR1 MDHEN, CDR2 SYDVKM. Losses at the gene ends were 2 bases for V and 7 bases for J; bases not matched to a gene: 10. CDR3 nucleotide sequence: TGTGCCAGCAGTTTAGGGGACAGATCATCCTCTGGCTACACCTTC. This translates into CASSLGDRSSSGYTF.

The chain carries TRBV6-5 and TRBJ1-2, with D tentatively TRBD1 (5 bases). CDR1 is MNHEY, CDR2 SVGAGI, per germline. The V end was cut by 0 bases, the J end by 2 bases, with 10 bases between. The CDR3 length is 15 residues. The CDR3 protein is CASSYSMPGNYGYTF. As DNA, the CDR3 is TGTGCCAGCAGTTACTCGATGCCAGGGAACTATGGCTACACCTTC.

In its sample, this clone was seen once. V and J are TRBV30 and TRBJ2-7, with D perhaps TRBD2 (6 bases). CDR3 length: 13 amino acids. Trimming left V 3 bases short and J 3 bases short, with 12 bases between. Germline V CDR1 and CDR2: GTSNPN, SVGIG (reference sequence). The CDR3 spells CAWRSRGNYEQYF. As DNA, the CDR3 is TGTGCCTGGAGATCGCGGGGAAACTACGAGCAGTACTTC. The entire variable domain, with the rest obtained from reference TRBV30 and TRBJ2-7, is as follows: SQTIHQWPATLVQPVGSPLSLECTVEGTSNPNLYWYRQAAGRGLQLLFYSVGIGQISSEVPQNLSASRPQDRQFILSSKKLLLSDSGFYLCAWRSRGNYEQYFGPGTRLTVT.

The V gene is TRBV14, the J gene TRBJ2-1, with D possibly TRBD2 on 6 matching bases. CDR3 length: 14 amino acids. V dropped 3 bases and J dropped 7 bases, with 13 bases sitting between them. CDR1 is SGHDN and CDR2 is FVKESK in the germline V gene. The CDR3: CASSHGGTSNEQFF. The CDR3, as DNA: TGTGCCAGCAGCCATGGAGGGACTTCGAATGAGCAGTTCTTC.

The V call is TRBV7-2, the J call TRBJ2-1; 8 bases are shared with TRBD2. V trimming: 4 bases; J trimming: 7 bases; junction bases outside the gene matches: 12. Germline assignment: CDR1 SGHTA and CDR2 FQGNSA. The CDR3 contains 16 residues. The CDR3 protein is CASSSRIAGIPNEQFF. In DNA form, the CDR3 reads TGTGCCAGCAGCTCCCGAATAGCGGGAATCCCAAATGAGCAGTTCTTC. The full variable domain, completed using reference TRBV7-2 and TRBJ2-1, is GAGVSQSPSNKVTEKGKDVELRCDPISGHTALYWYRQSLGQGLEFLIYFQGNSAPDKSGLPSDRFSAERTGGSVSTLTIQRTQQEDSAVYLCASSSRIAGIPNEQFFGPGTRLTVL.

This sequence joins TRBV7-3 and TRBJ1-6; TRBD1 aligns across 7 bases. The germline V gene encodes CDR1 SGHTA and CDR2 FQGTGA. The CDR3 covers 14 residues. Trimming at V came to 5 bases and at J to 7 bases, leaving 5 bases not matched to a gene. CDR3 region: CASSIDRANSPLHF. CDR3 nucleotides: TGTGCCAGCAGCATCGACAGGGCGAATTCACCCCTCCACTTT.

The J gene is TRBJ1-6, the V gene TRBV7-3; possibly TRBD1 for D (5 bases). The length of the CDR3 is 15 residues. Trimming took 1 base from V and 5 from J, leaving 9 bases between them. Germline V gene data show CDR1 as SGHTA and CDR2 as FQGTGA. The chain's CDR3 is CASSLKGFNNSPLHF. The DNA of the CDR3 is TGTGCCAGCAGCTTAAAGGGGTTCAATAATTCACCCCTCCACTTT.

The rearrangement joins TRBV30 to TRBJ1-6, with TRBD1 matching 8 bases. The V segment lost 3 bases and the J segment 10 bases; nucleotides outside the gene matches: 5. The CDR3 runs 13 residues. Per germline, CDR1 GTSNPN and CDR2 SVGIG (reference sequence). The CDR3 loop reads CAWRGQGSSPLHF. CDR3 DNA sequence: TGTGCCTGGAGAGGACAGGGAAGCTCACCCCTCCACTTT.

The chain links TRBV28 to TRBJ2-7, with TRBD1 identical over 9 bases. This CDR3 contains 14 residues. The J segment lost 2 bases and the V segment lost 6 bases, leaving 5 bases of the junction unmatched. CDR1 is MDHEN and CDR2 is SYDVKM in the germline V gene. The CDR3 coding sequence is TGTGCCAGCAGCCCCGGGACAGGGACCTACGAGCAGTACTTC. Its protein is CASSPGTGTYEQYF.

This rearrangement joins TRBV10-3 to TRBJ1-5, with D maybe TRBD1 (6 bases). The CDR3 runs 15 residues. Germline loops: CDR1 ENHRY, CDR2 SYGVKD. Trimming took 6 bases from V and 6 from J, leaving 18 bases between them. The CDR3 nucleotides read TGTGCCATCAGCGAAACAGGGCTGAAAGGTCAGCCCCAGCATTTT. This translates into CAISETGLKGQPQHF.